The sequence of this T cell receptor (beta chain) was determined in a study of blood T cell repertoires in COVID-19. Study at large: Sites in the United States, Italy and Spain provided acute and convalescent COVID-19 samples.

The authors' processing: The authors estimated nucleated cell counts from reference gene primer amplification. Profiled with immunoSEQ multiplex PCR; TCRdb holds only in-frame clones, not every one. The V and J calls and the clone size are those of that table, but D and trimming were determined from the DNA. The data contain hundreds of thousands of clones, about 89% of them singletons. Sequencing input: peripheral blood. This TCR was recovered from a man aged 40-55 years with acute or convalescent COVID-19.

The CDR3: CASNVAGQRFNEKLFF. CDR3 coding DNA: TGTGCCAGCAACGTAGCAGGACAGCGTTTTAATGAAAAACTGTTTTTT. The chain has TRBV2 and TRBJ1-4; weak D call: TRBD1 (6 bases). Per germline, CDR1 SNHLY and CDR2 FYNNEI. Trimming removed 7 bases at V and 4 bases at J, with 19 bases between. The CDR3 length is 16 residues.